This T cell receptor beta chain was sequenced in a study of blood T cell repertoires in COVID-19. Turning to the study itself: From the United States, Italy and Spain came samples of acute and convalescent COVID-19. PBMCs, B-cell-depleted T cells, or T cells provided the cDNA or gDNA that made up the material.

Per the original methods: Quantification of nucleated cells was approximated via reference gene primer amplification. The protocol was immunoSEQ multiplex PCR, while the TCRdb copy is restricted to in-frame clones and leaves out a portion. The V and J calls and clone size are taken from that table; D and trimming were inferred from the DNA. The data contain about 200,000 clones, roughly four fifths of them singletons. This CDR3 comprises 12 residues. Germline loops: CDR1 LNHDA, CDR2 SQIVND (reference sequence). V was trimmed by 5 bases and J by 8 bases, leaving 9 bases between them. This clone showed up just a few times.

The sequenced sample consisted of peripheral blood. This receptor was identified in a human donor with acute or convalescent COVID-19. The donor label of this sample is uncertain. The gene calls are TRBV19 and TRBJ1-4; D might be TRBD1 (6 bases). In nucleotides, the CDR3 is TGTGCCAGTAGTCTGACAGGAGAAAAACTGTTTTTT. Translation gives CASSLTGEKLFF.